Below, 6 T cell receptor beta chains from the same sample are listed, as sequenced in a study of shared clonotypes between healthy human individuals. TCRdb's copy holds only in-frame clones and misses some; the assay was immunoSEQ multiplex PCR. Of about half a million clones in the sample, approximately 77% were seen once. The sequencing input was PBMCs. All receptors come from a woman aged 40 to 55 in good health. Some clones in this sample may be carry-over from other donors' samples.

The V and J genes are TRBV7-8 and TRBJ2-7; 7 nucleotides align to TRBD2. Germline V lookup: CDR1 SGHVS, CDR2 FQNEAQ. The CDR3 covers 14 residues. The V and J ends lost 7 bases and 4 bases, in that order; junction bases with no gene match: 10. CDR3 sequence: CASTAGGSRYEQYF. CDR3 DNA sequence: TGTGCCAGCACCGCCGGCGGGAGTCGTTACGAGCAGTACTTC. The whole variable domain, remainder taken from reference TRBV7-8 and TRBJ2-7, is GAGVSQSPRYKVAKRGQDVALRCDPISGHVSLFWYQQALGQGPEFLTYFQNEAQLDKSGLPSDRFFAERPEGSVSTLKIQRTQQEDSAVYLCASTAGGSRYEQYFGPGTRLTVT.

The chain uses TRBV5-1 and TRBJ2-7; TRBD1 is a possible D gene (5 bases). The length of the CDR3 is 16 residues. CDR1 and CDR2 (germline): SGHRS, YFSETQ. Trimming took off 1 base at V and 5 bases at J, with 19 bases between the two ends. CDR3 nucleotides: TGCGCCAGCAGCTTGTTAGACCCAGGGTCGATGGACGAGCAGTACTTC. This codes for CASSLLDPGSMDEQYF.

The rearrangement links TRBV6-5 to TRBJ1-1; TRBD1 matches at 7 bases. V lost 4 bases and J lost 7; bases outside the gene matches: 6. The CDR3 runs 13 residues. Germline V gene lookup returns CDR1 MNHEY and CDR2 SVGAGI. The CDR3 DNA is TGTGCCAGCAGTTCCCCGGGACAGCTTGAAGCTTTCTTT. Encoded protein: CASSSPGQLEAFF.

The CDR3 DNA reads as TGTGCCAGTAATAATCGTGGCTATGGCTACACCTTC. It codes for CASNNRGYGYTF. The J gene is TRBJ1-2, the V gene TRBV19, with D hard to call. The V end was cut by 7 bases, the J end by 4 bases, with 10 bases between. The CDR3 has 12 residues. Germline V gene sequence: CDR1 LNHDA, CDR2 SQIVND (reference sequence).

This clone was seen repeatedly, ten times or more. Other DNA sequences in this sample translate to the same CDR3. The rearrangement links TRBV29-1 to TRBJ1-2; D is ambiguous. V lost 0 bases, J lost 7 bases, and 12 bases lay in between. CDR1 SQVTM and CDR2 ANQGSEA come from the germline V gene. The CDR3 runs 13 residues. The CDR3 here is CSVEDRRVGGYTF. For the CDR3, the DNA is TGCAGCGTTGAAGACCGGAGGGTAGGTGGCTACACCTTC.

The V and J genes are TRBV6-4 and TRBJ2-7, with 7 bases matching TRBD2. Trimming removed 7 bases from V and 3 bases from J; junction bases left unmatched: 15. The germline CDR1 and CDR2 sequences are MRHNA and SNTAGT. The length of the CDR3 is 16 residues. The CDR3 nucleotides read TGTGCCAGCACCAAACCCGGACTAGGGGATAACTACGAGCAGTACTTC. It is translated as CASTKPGLGDNYEQYF.